The rows below give T cell receptor beta chains drawn from one sample of a study of shared clonotypes between healthy human individuals. Repertoires were generated with immunoSEQ multiplex PCR, while TCRdb's copy carries only in-frame clones and drops some. Among hundreds of thousands of clones, about 92% were seen once, and the ten largest hold roughly 24%. The sample was naive CD8+ T cells sorted from blood. These TCRs come from a young man in good health. The CDR3 runs from the conserved cysteine through the conserved F or W. Each record gives: D gene, clone size, J gene, V gene, CDR3 DNA, CDR3 protein. A D gene is named only where the DNA matches it firmly. Rows may omit the clone size; those that give it use once, few, many or a size class.

d_call: TRBD2
clone_size: .
j_call: TRBJ2-1
v_call: TRBV29-1
cdr3_nt: TGCAGCGTTGATGGACTAGCGATAAATGAGCAGTTCTTC
cdr3_aa: CSVDGLAINEQFF

d_call: TRBD1
clone_size: once
j_call: TRBJ2-3
v_call: TRBV25-1
cdr3_nt: TGTGCCAGCAGTGAAGACAGGGCCCAAGATACGCAGTATTTT
cdr3_aa: CASSEDRAQDTQYF

d_call: TRBD1
clone_size: .
j_call: TRBJ1-1
v_call: TRBV11-2
cdr3_nt: TGTGCCAGCAGCTTGACAGGGCTTGAAGCTTTCTTT
cdr3_aa: CASSLTGLEAFF

d_call: .
clone_size: .
j_call: TRBJ2-7
v_call: TRBV5-1
cdr3_nt: TGCGCCAGCAGCCCCAGCGGCAGTCCGACCTACGAGCAGTACTTC
cdr3_aa: CASSPSGSPTYEQYF

d_call: .
clone_size: once
j_call: TRBJ2-7
v_call: TRBV5-1
cdr3_nt: TGCGCCAGCAGCGAGGCCGGGACTGGGCTTTCCTACGAGCAGTACTTC
cdr3_aa: CASSEAGTGLSYEQYF

d_call: .
clone_size: .
j_call: TRBJ2-2
v_call: TRBV7-9
cdr3_nt: TGTGCCAGCAGCTCGCGAGGACGGGACACTCTTTGGGCCACCGGGGAGCTGTTTTTT
cdr3_aa: CASSSRGRDTLWATGELFF

d_call: TRBD2
clone_size: once
j_call: TRBJ2-7
v_call: TRBV5-8
cdr3_nt: TGTGCCAGCAGCTTGGCGGGAGGGGCCCACGAGCAGTACTTC
cdr3_aa: CASSLAGGAHEQYF

d_call: TRBD2
clone_size: .
j_call: TRBJ2-1
v_call: TRBV4-3
cdr3_nt: TGCGCCAGCAGCCCTTTTAGCGGGGTTAACAATGAGCAGTTCTTC
cdr3_aa: CASSPFSGVNNEQFF

d_call: .
clone_size: .
j_call: TRBJ2-7
v_call: TRBV13
cdr3_nt: TGTGCCAGCAGCTTGGACGGCGCCGAGCAGTACTTC
cdr3_aa: CASSLDGAEQYF

d_call: TRBD1
clone_size: .
j_call: TRBJ1-3
v_call: TRBV18
cdr3_nt: TGTGCCAGCTCACCACCGGGGGGACAGGTCTCTGGAAACACCATATATTTT
cdr3_aa: CASSPPGGQVSGNTIYF

d_call: .
clone_size: .
j_call: TRBJ2-7
v_call: TRBV10-1
cdr3_nt: TGCGCCAGCAGCGAGAGGTTGGGACTCGAGCAGTACTTC
cdr3_aa: CASSERLGLEQYF

d_call: .
clone_size: .
j_call: TRBJ2-7
v_call: TRBV28
cdr3_nt: TGTGCCAGCAGTTTCTCTGGTCCGGGGTACGAGCAGTACTTC
cdr3_aa: CASSFSGPGYEQYF

d_call: .
clone_size: once
j_call: TRBJ2-1
v_call: TRBV6-1
cdr3_nt: TGTGCCAGCAGTGCCGGGGATCAAATCTCCTACAATGAGCAGTTCTTC
cdr3_aa: CASSAGDQISYNEQFF

d_call: .
clone_size: .
j_call: TRBJ2-7
v_call: TRBV27
cdr3_nt: TGTGCCAGCAGTTTATCGTCGGCGGGTTTTACCTACGAGCAGTACTTC
cdr3_aa: CASSLSSAGFTYEQYF

d_call: .
clone_size: .
j_call: TRBJ2-7
v_call: TRBV14
cdr3_nt: TGTGCCAGCAGCAAGCGGGACAGGCTGTACTCCTACGAGCAGTACTTC
cdr3_aa: CASSKRDRLYSYEQYF

d_call: TRBD1
clone_size: .
j_call: TRBJ1-1
v_call: TRBV6-1
cdr3_nt: TGTGCCAGCAGGACCGGGACAGGGGCCGCCAGTGAAGCTTTCTTT
cdr3_aa: CASRTGTGAASEAFF

d_call: TRBD1
clone_size: .
j_call: TRBJ2-5
v_call: TRBV11-1
cdr3_nt: TGTGCCAGCAGCCAACGGGACAGTCAAGAGACCCAGTACTTC
cdr3_aa: CASSQRDSQETQYF

d_call: .
clone_size: .
j_call: TRBJ1-2
v_call: TRBV27
cdr3_nt: TGTGCCAGCAACCGCCTCCCCCCACAGGGAACCCTCGACTATGGCTACACCTTC
cdr3_aa: CASNRLPPQGTLDYGYTF

d_call: TRBD1
clone_size: .
j_call: TRBJ1-3
v_call: TRBV10-2
cdr3_nt: TGCGCCAGCAGCGTTACAGGGGGTGGAAACACCATATATTTT
cdr3_aa: CASSVTGGGNTIYF

d_call: .
clone_size: .
j_call: TRBJ2-1
v_call: TRBV19
cdr3_nt: TGTGCCAGTAGTATAGTCAAAACAGCGTACAATGAGCAGTTCTTC
cdr3_aa: CASSIVKTAYNEQFF

d_call: .
clone_size: .
j_call: TRBJ2-5
v_call: TRBV7-6
cdr3_nt: TGTGCCAGCAGCTTTTCCCTTAGGGAGACCCAGTACTTC
cdr3_aa: CASSFSLRETQYF

d_call: TRBD2
clone_size: .
j_call: TRBJ2-2
v_call: TRBV10-3
cdr3_nt: TGTGCCACTACCGGGACTAGCGACACCGGGGAGCTGTTTTTT
cdr3_aa: CATTGTSDTGELFF

d_call: .
clone_size: .
j_call: TRBJ2-7
v_call: TRBV11-2
cdr3_nt: TGTGCCAGCAGCTCCATCTTTTGGGGTTTCGAGCAGTACTTC
cdr3_aa: CASSSIFWGFEQYF